This entry concerns a single TCR beta chain. This entry belongs to a study of blood T cell repertoires in COVID-19. Study information: Whether acute or convalescent, the COVID-19 samples came from the United States, Italy and Spain.

Generated by immunoSEQ multiplex PCR, the TCRdb table keeps only in-frame clones and is missing some. The table has about 160,000 clones, approximately 79% seen once. Germline CDR1 is SGHRS and CDR2 is YFSETQ. Trimming cost V 1 base and J 4 bases, with 11 bases left between them. CDR3 length: 14 amino acids. The sample taken for sequencing was peripheral blood. The chain has TRBV5-1 and TRBJ1-1, with D possibly matching TRBD1 (5 bases). This sequence originates from a woman aged 80 or older with acute or convalescent COVID-19. CDR3 loop: CASSLTGWGTEAFF. CDR3 bases: TGCGCCAGCAGCTTGACAGGCTGGGGCACTGAAGCTTTCTTT.